The rows below give T cell receptor beta chains drawn from one sample of a study of response to subunit inactivated influenza vaccine. TCRdb ran MiXCR on the RT-PCR reads and lists one entry per CDR3 protein. The sample consists of about 540,000 distinct CDR3 sequences, roughly a quarter of them appearing once. These data were also reused for a study on T cells expressing NK-cell markers.

The sequencing used CD4+ T cells sorted from PBMCs, collected 11 to 12 days after vaccination. The receptors were sampled from a man aged 50-59 years who received an inactivated influenza vaccine. Each CDR3 is given with its conserved first and last residue. A D gene is named only where the DNA matches it firmly. Some rows have no size entry. The others give once, few or many, or a class for an expanded clone.

TRBJ2-4 NA NA TRBV27 CASSLGSQLAKNIQYF TGTGCCAGCAGTTTAGGGTCCCAGCTAGCCAAAAACATTCAGTACTTC
TRBJ1-6 few NA TRBV7-9 CASTGIMNSPLHF TGTGCCTCGACGGGAATAATGAATTCACCCCTCCACTTT
TRBJ2-1 few NA TRBV5-4 CASSVTTSSYNEQFF TGTGCCAGCAGCGTGACTACCAGCTCCTACAATGAGCAGTTCTTC
TRBJ2-6 NA TRBD2 TRBV11-1 CASSLSGRARSGANVLTF TGTGCCAGCAGCTTAAGCGGGAGGGCCCGATCTGGGGCCAACGTCCTGACTTTC
TRBJ1-3 NA TRBD1 TRBV6-1 CASSRGTGGGNTIYF TGTGCCAGCAGCCGGGGGACAGGGGGTGGAAACACCATATATTTT
TRBJ2-3 many TRBD2 TRBV3-1 CASTGAGEAADTQYF TGTGCCAGCACCGGAGCGGGAGAAGCGGCAGATACGCAGTATTTT
TRBJ2-7 NA NA TRBV12-3/TRBV12-4 CASSWLGASYEQYF TGTGCCAGCAGTTGGCTGGGGGCTAGTTACGAGCAGTACTTC
TRBJ1-4 few NA TRBV7-2 CASSRSRNEKLFF TGTGCCAGCAGCCGGAGCCGTAATGAAAAACTGTTTTTT
TRBJ2-3 few NA TRBV10-2 CASMYQGTPTDTQYF TGCGCCAGCATGTATCAGGGGACTCCCACAGATACGCAGTATTTT
TRBJ2-3 NA TRBD2 TRBV12-3/TRBV12-4 CASSLVLAGSDTQYF TGTGCCAGCAGTTTAGTTCTAGCGGGGTCAGATACGCAGTATTTT
TRBJ2-1 NA NA TRBV20-1 CSPKSGKGSLWGNEQFF TGCAGCCCAAAGTCGGGAAAAGGGTCCCTTTGGGGAAATGAGCAGTTCTTC
TRBJ2-7 NA NA TRBV10-3 CAISESSMGKGAEQYF TGTGCCATCAGTGAGTCCTCAATGGGAAAAGGGGCCGAGCAGTACTTC
TRBJ2-3 few NA TRBV10-3 CAILRSDTQYF TGTGCCATCTTGCGCTCAGATACGCAGTATTTT
TRBJ1-1 once NA TRBV9 CASSVVGDTEAFF TGTGCCAGCAGCGTAGTTGGGGACACTGAAGCTTTCTTT
TRBJ2-4 few NA TRBV30 CAWSTGAKNIQYF TGTGCCTGGAGTACGGGGGCCAAAAACATTCAGTACTTC
TRBJ1-1 NA NA TRBV5-1 CASSLAVGDSAFF TGCGCCAGCAGCTTGGCCGTGGGGGATAGCGCTTTCTTT
TRBJ1-1 few NA TRBV24-1 CATRGYDTEAFF TGTGCCACGAGGGGGTATGACACTGAAGCTTTCTTT
TRBJ2-7 few NA TRBV12-3/TRBV12-4 CASSLALPAAYEQYF TGTGCCAGCAGTTTAGCGCTTCCCGCAGCCTACGAGCAGTACTTC
TRBJ2-2 few NA TRBV4-3 CASSQKGGGANTGELFF TGCGCCAGCAGCCAAAAAGGAGGGGGGGCGAACACCGGGGAGCTGTTTTTT
TRBJ1-1 NA NA TRBV3-1 CASSQATGSIEAFF TGTGCCAGCAGCCAAGCCACTGGAAGCATCGAAGCTTTCTTT
TRBJ2-1 NA NA TRBV29-1 CSVNSGFTEQFF TGCAGCGTTAACTCAGGGTTCACTGAGCAGTTCTTC
TRBJ2-3 NA TRBD1 TRBV20-1 CSAQDRERGTDTQYF TGCAGTGCGCAAGACAGGGAGAGGGGCACAGATACGCAGTATTTT
TRBJ2-3 NA TRBD2 TRBV7-9 CASSLAGTMPADTQYF TGTGCCAGCAGCTTAGCCGGGACTATGCCTGCAGATACGCAGTATTTT
TRBJ2-3 NA TRBD2 TRBV10-3 CAMGTSGADTQYF TGTGCCATGGGGACTAGCGGGGCAGATACGCAGTATTTT
TRBJ2-1 NA TRBD2 TRBV7-2 CASTPGLAGGNEQFF TGTGCCAGCACCCCGGGACTAGCGGGAGGCAATGAGCAGTTCTTC
TRBJ2-3 NA TRBD2 TRBV7-2 CASSHGSSGKTTDTQYF TGTGCCAGCAGCCACGGATCTAGCGGGAAGACCACAGATACGCAGTATTTT
TRBJ2-7 NA NA TRBV4-3 CASSSGPPPGKQYF TGCGCCAGCAGCAGCGGCCCCCCTCCTGGCAAGCAGTACTTC
TRBJ2-5 NA TRBD2 TRBV28 CAARTSGIETQYF TGTGCCGCGCGGACTAGCGGGATTGAGACCCAGTACTTC
TRBJ2-5 NA TRBD2 TRBV29-1 CSVERPSGNRETQYF TGCAGCGTTGAAAGGCCTAGCGGGAATCGAGAGACCCAGTACTTC
TRBJ1-5 few NA TRBV20-1 CSAISRGPSNQPQHF TGCAGTGCTATCTCACGGGGCCCTAGCAATCAGCCCCAGCATTTT
TRBJ2-2 NA NA TRBV28 CASSLVHRHGELFF TGTGCCAGCAGTTTGGTCCACAGGCACGGGGAGCTGTTTTTT
TRBJ2-3 few NA TRBV3-1 CASSQRIAPGDTDTQYF TGTGCCAGCAGCCAACGTATAGCGCCAGGGGACACAGATACGCAGTATTTT
TRBJ2-3 NA NA TRBV12-3/TRBV12-4 CASSVTGVTDTQYF TGTGCCAGCAGTGTGACAGGAGTCACAGATACGCAGTATTTT
TRBJ1-1 few NA TRBV5-1 CASSLSVGQTNTEAFF TGCGCCAGCAGCTTAAGTGTCGGGCAGACGAACACTGAAGCTTTCTTT
TRBJ2-7 NA NA TRBV6-2/TRBV6-3 CASSSLDEGGYEQYF TGTGCCAGCAGTTCGCTTGATGAGGGGGGGTACGAGCAGTACTTC
TRBJ2-2 NA TRBD1 TRBV29-1 CSVIGGSNTGELFF TGCAGCGTTATAGGGGGCTCGAACACCGGGGAGCTGTTTTTT
TRBJ1-5 NA NA TRBV20-1 CSASSQVSNQPQHF TGCAGTGCTAGTTCCCAGGTTAGCAATCAGCCCCAGCATTTT
TRBJ1-1 NA NA TRBV6-2/TRBV6-3 CASSPDVRTTEAFF TGTGCCAGCAGCCCGGACGTCCGAACAACTGAAGCTTTCTTT
TRBJ1-1 NA NA TRBV4-2 CASSQVAKGGEAFF TGTGCCAGCAGCCAAGTGGCGAAGGGAGGCGAGGCTTTCTTT
TRBJ2-7 few TRBD2 TRBV9 CASSVTGLANYEQYF TGTGCCAGCAGCGTGACCGGACTAGCGAATTACGAGCAGTACTTC
TRBJ2-2 NA NA TRBV7-9 CASSLDSPATGELFF TGTGCCAGCAGCCTCGACAGTCCAGCCACCGGGGAGCTGTTTTTT